The rows below give T cell receptor beta chains drawn from one sample of a study of chemoradiotherapy in HPV16-positive cancers. Profiling relied on immunoSEQ multiplex PCR, and the TCRdb table lists in-frame clones only, not all of them. This table has almost 4,000 clones, around 80% appearing once. This material consisted of tumor tissue, taken from a patient who underwent chemoradiotherapy. Receptor source: a human donor with HPV-associated anogenital cancer. CDR3s include the opening cysteine and the closing phenylalanine or tryptophan. The order of the fields is D gene, V gene, clone size, J gene, CDR3 protein, CDR3 DNA. A D gene is named only where the DNA matches it firmly. Rows may omit the clone size; those that give it use once, few, many or a size class.

.	TRBV5-4	.	TRBJ2-3	CASSLGGSGTDTQYF	TGTGCCAGCAGCTTGGGGGGGAGTGGCACAGATACGCAGTATTTT
TRBD1	TRBV18	.	TRBJ2-3	CASSPGQGGGDTQYF	TGTGCCAGCTCACCCGGACAGGGAGGTGGAGATACGCAGTATTTT
.	TRBV5-6	.	TRBJ2-3	CASSLAGVRTDTQYF	TGTGCCAGCAGCTTGGCGGGAGTGCGCACAGATACGCAGTATTTT
.	TRBV10-1	.	TRBJ2-7	CASSESRSGFGNEQYF	TGCGCCAGCAGTGAGTCCAGAAGCGGCTTTGGCAACGAGCAGTACTTC
.	TRBV21-1	.	TRBJ1-2	CASRGVQEGYTF	TGTGCCAGCCGCGGAGTCCAAGAAGGCTACACCTTC
.	TRBV6-5	.	TRBJ1-1	CASSYSGGRTEAFF	TGTGCCAGCAGTTATTCCGGGGGACGTACTGAAGCTTTCTTT
.	TRBV13	.	TRBJ1-1	CASSLGAGDTEAFF	TGTGCCAGCAGCTTAGGCGCGGGGGACACTGAAGCTTTCTTT
.	TRBV9	once	TRBJ2-7	CASSVVGGWSYEQYF	TGTGCCAGCAGCGTAGTAGGAGGGTGGTCATACGAGCAGTACTTC
.	TRBV5-1	.	TRBJ2-3	CASSWPQGITDTQYF	TGCGCCAGCAGCTGGCCTCAGGGGATCACAGATACGCAGTATTTT
.	TRBV7-2	once	TRBJ1-4	CASSLARGRNEKLFF	TGTGCCAGCAGCTTAGCGCGGGGTAGGAATGAAAAACTGTTTTTT
.	TRBV9	.	TRBJ2-1	CASSVVAVPRNEQFF	TGTGCCAGCAGCGTAGTCGCGGTACCTCGGAATGAGCAGTTCTTC
.	TRBV6-1	.	TRBJ1-1	CASIFSGTVDTEAFF	TGTGCCAGCATCTTTTCCGGGACGGTGGACACTGAAGCTTTCTTT